Presented here are 21 T cell receptor beta chains from one specimen sequenced in a study of T cells in Graves' hyperthyroidism and ophthalmopathy. Regions amplified from RNA transcripts were the TCR beta CDR3 regions. First-round RT-PCR with HTBI primers amplified the TCR CDR3 region. MiXCR, run by TCRdb on the multiplex PCR reads, gives a single entry per CDR3 protein. The sample has roughly 700,000 distinct CDR3 sequences, 30% to 40% seen once; the top ten hold around 30%. The sample comprised blood. The receptor source for this set is a woman aged 40-49 years with Graves' hyperthyroidism.

At least ten counts were recorded for this clonotype. The chain has TRBV9 and TRBJ2-5; 7 bases are a match to TRBD2. Germline CDR1 SGDLS, CDR2 YYNGEE. This CDR3 region has 12 residues. V dropped 8 bases and J dropped 4; count of bases not matched to a gene: 5. The CDR3 region has the DNA TGTGCCAGTGCGTCGGGGGGAGAGACCCAGTACTTC. Encoded protein: CASASGGETQYF.

This clonotype was seen repeatedly, ten times or more. The genes are TRBV12-3 or TRBV12-4 and TRBJ2-5; a possible D gene is TRBD2 (5 bases). The CDR3 is 13 residues long. Trimming shortened V by 6 bases and J by 7 bases, and 15 bases separated the two germline ends. CDR3 sequence: CASSDGLAGTQYF. For the CDR3, the DNA is TGTGCCAGCAGCGACGGACTGGCAGGGACCCAGTACTTC.

This clonotype was seen at least ten times. The chain joins TRBV7-8 to TRBJ2-7; 9 bases are a match to TRBD2. This CDR3 is built from 15 residues. The trim removed 3 bases at V and 0 bases at J, leaving 3 bases unmatched. Germline V gene lookup returns CDR1 SGHVS and CDR2 FQNEAQ. The CDR3 loop is CASSFGLAFSYEQYF. DNA of the CDR3: TGTGCCAGCAGCTTTGGACTAGCGTTCTCCTACGAGCAGTACTTC.

This clonotype was detected a few times. The chain carries TRBV4-1 and TRBJ1-3; D is possibly TRBD1 (5 bases). Germline lookup yields CDR1 MGHRA and CDR2 YSYEKL. Trimming pared 2 bases from V and 4 bases from J, leaving 9 bases between. This CDR3 is 14 amino acids long. CDR3 sequence (DNA): TGCGCCAGCAGCCAAAGGGGCGACGGAAACACCATATATTTT. Translation gives CASSQRGDGNTIYF.

This clonotype appeared a few times. This chain joins TRBV13 and TRBJ2-7, with a weak D call TRBD2 (6 bases). This CDR3 has 17 amino acids. CDR1 PRHDT and CDR2 FYEKMQ come from the germline V gene (reference sequence). Trimming cost V 0 bases and J 3 bases, with 18 bases left between them. The CDR3 region is CASSLGDTAGLDYEQYF. The DNA for the CDR3 is TGTGCCAGCAGCTTAGGCGATACGGCGGGGCTAGACTACGAGCAGTACTTC.

The chain carries TRBV29-1 and TRBJ2-2; 8 positions match TRBD1. The CDR3 contains 13 residues. Losses at the gene ends were 4 bases for V and 4 bases for J; bases not matched to a gene: 2. Germline V gene sequence: CDR1 SQVTM, CDR2 ANQGSEA. The CDR3 DNA follows: TGCAGCGTTGGGACAGGGAGCACCGGGGAGCTGTTTTTT. It encodes CSVGTGSTGELFF.

As concerns this clonotype: This may come from a read error, since a much larger clone is one base off. The chain couples TRBV19 to TRBJ1-2; D may be TRBD1 (5 bases). Germline V gives CDR1 LNHDA, CDR2 SQIVND (reference sequence). This CDR3 has 12 amino acids. Trimming cost V 8 bases and J 6 bases, with 13 bases left between them. CDR3 DNA: TGTGCCAGTGAAAAGGGGCCGGATGGCTACACCTTC. This sequence encodes CASEKGPDGYTF.

The rearrangement uses TRBV19 and TRBJ2-2, with D possibly being TRBD2 (6 bases). V gave up 5 bases and J gave up 5 bases, with 18 bases separating them. CDR3 length: 16 amino acids. CDR1 LNHDA and CDR2 SQIVND come from the germline V gene (reference sequence). The CDR3 coding sequence is TGTGCCAGTAGTCCCCTTGGACTAAAATTAACCGGGGAGCTGTTTTTT. Its protein is CASSPLGLKLTGELFF.

The V call is TRBV24-1, the J call TRBJ2-2, with 12 bases aligning to TRBD1. The J call is in doubt because the DNA end fits TRBJ2-3 better. The CDR3 extends over 16 amino acids. From germline, CDR1 is KGHDR and CDR2 SFDVKD. CDR3 residues: CATSEAGQGAGGTQYF. CDR3 coding DNA: TGTGCCACCAGTGAGGCGGGACAGGGGGCAGGGGGGACGCAGTATTTT.

This clonotype was seen ten or more times. Written as DNA, the CDR3 is TGTGCCAGCAGCCCAGCGAGCTCTGGAAACACCATATATTTT. Its protein product is CASSPASSGNTIYF. V is TRBV7-9 and J is TRBJ1-3, with D uncertain. The CDR3 spans 14 residues. In germline, CDR1 is SEHNR, CDR2 FQNEAQ (reference sequence). V shed 5 bases and J shed 0 bases, with 8 bases lying between them. Variable domain in full (rest from reference TRBV7-9 and TRBJ1-3): DTGVSQNPRHKITKRGQNVTFRCDPISEHNRLYWYRQTLGQGPEFLTYFQNEAQLEKSRLLSDRFSAERPKGSFSTLEIQRTEQGDSAMYLCASSPASSGNTIYFGEGSWLTVV.

This clonotype occurred a few times. This rearrangement joins TRBV20-1 to TRBJ2-7; no clear D gene. From germline, CDR1 is DFQATT and CDR2 SNEGSKA (reference sequence). Between the trimmed V and J ends, which lost 3 bases and 6 bases, there was a span of 6 bases. The CDR3 extends over 10 amino acids. The CDR3 region is CSASLGEQYF. CDR3 in DNA: TGCAGTGCTAGTTTAGGCGAGCAGTACTTC.

This chain joins TRBV7-2 and TRBJ1-2; D call uncertain. The CDR3 has 13 amino acids. Trimming shortened V by 4 bases and J by 2 bases, and 8 bases separated the two germline ends. Germline CDR1 reads SGHTA; CDR2 reads FQGNSA. CDR3 DNA: TGTGCCAGCAGCTCCACACGGAACTATGGCTACACCTTC. Translation gives CASSSTRNYGYTF.

This clonotype has just a few counts. The J gene is TRBJ2-3, the V gene TRBV15; D not resolved. The germline V and J ends were trimmed by 3 bases and 6 bases, with 10 bases remaining between them. The germline V gene encodes CDR1 LNHNV and CDR2 YYDKDF (reference sequence). The CDR3 length is 13 residues. For the CDR3, the DNA is TGTGCCACCAGCAGGCCCGTGTCGGATACGCAGTATTTT. Protein sequence: CATSRPVSDTQYF. The complete variable domain, with remaining parts taken from reference TRBV15 and TRBJ2-3, reads DAMVIQNPRYQVTQFGKPVTLSCSQTLNHNVMYWYQQKSSQAPKLLFHYYDKDFNNEADTPDNFQSRRPNTSFCFLDIRSPGLGDTAMYLCATSRPVSDTQYFGPGTRLTVL.

The chain joins TRBV20-1 to TRBJ1-3, with D possibly matching TRBD1 (6 bases). V was pared by 3 bases and J by 7 bases, with 13 bases between. This CDR3 is built from 13 residues. The germline CDR1 and CDR2 sequences are DFQATT and SNEGSKA (reference sequence). CDR3 nucleotide sequence: TGCAGTGCTAGGGTGGGGGGGCCGAACACCATATATTTT. Protein product: CSARVGGPNTIYF.

Notes on this clonotype: A much larger clone differs by one base, so this may be a read error. This chain connects TRBV19 to TRBJ1-4, with D perhaps matching TRBD1 (5 bases). The ends were cut back, 6 bases at V and 7 bases at J, with 15 bases in the middle. The germline gives CDR1 LNHDA, CDR2 SQIVND (reference sequence). CDR3 size: 14 residues. In nucleotides, the CDR3 is TGTGCCAGTAGGGATCAGGCGGGGGTTGAAAAACTGTTTTTT. Its translation: CASRDQAGVEKLFF.

The rearrangement uses TRBV7-9 and TRBJ2-7, with D tentatively TRBD2 (6 bases). CDR3 length: 15 amino acids. Germline CDR1 SEHNR, CDR2 FQNEAQ (reference sequence). V was pared by 5 bases and J by 2 bases, with 16 bases between. The CDR3 loop is CASSLTGLVTYEQYF. The CDR3 region has the DNA TGTGCCAGCAGCCTAACGGGACTGGTGACCTACGAGCAGTACTTC. Full variable domain (missing parts from reference TRBV7-9 and TRBJ2-7): DTGVSQNPRHKITKRGQNVTFRCDPISEHNRLYWYRQTLGQGPEFLTYFQNEAQLEKSRLLSDRFSAERPKGSFSTLEIQRTEQGDSAMYLCASSLTGLVTYEQYFGPGTRLTVT.

The V gene is TRBV13, the J gene TRBJ1-4, with 10 nucleotides matching TRBD1. This CDR3 region has 15 residues. V dropped 4 bases and J dropped 8; count of bases not matched to a gene: 7. The germline V gene encodes CDR1 PRHDT and CDR2 FYEKMQ (reference sequence). The CDR3 sequence: CASSSRDRGREKLFF. The CDR3 bases are TGTGCCAGCAGCTCACGGGACAGGGGAAGGGAAAAACTGTTTTTT.

The chain is built from TRBV28 and TRBJ2-2; either TRBD1 or TRBD2 may fit D (5 bases each). Per the germline V gene, CDR1 is MDHEN and CDR2 is SYDVKM. This CDR3 contains 14 residues. V shed 5 bases and J shed 5 bases, with 12 bases lying between them. CDR3 nucleotide sequence: TGTGCCAGCAGTCCGGGGCATCCAACCGGGGAGCTGTTTTTT. This encodes CASSPGHPTGELFF.

This clonotype was counted at least ten times. The chain uses TRBV10-3 and TRBJ1-4; a weak D match, TRBD1 (5 bases). Trimming pared 4 bases from V and 8 bases from J, leaving 17 bases between. Germline values: CDR1 ENHRY, CDR2 SYGVKD. CDR3 length: 15 amino acids. The CDR3 region has the DNA TGTGCCATCAGTGGGGGGACCCTGGAGGCGGAAAAACTGTTTTTT. Translating gives CAISGGTLEAEKLFF.

This chain uses TRBV10-3 with TRBJ2-5; D unclear. This CDR3 region has 12 residues. The ends were cut back, 5 bases at V and 5 bases at J, with 9 bases in the middle. Germline loops: CDR1 ENHRY, CDR2 SYGVKD. This CDR3 is CAISSLGETQYF. CDR3 nucleotides: TGTGCCATCAGTTCCCTCGGGGAGACCCAGTACTTC.

This rearrangement joins TRBV25-1 to TRBJ1-2; TRBD1 aligns across 12 bases. With V trimmed by 8 bases and J by 6 bases, 4 bases remained unmatched. Germline-derived CDR1 and CDR2 are MGHDK and SYGVNS. The CDR3 is made up of 13 amino acids. The CDR3 sequence: CASGTGGSNGYTF. The DNA for the CDR3 is TGTGCCAGCGGGACAGGGGGCTCCAATGGCTACACCTTC.